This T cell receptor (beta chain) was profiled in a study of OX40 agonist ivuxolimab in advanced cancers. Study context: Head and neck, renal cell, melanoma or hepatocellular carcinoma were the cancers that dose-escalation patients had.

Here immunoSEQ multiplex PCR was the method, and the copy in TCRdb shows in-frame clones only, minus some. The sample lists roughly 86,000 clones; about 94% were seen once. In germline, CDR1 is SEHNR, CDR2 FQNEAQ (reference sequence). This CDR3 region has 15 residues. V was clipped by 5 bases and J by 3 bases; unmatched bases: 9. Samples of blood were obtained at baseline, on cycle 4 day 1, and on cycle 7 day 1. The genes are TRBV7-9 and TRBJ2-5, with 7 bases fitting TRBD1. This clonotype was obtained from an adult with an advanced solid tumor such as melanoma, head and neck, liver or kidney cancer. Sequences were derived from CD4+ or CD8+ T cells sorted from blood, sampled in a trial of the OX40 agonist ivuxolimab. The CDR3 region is CASSLDRGGKETQYF. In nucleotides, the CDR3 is TGTGCCAGCAGCCTGGACCGAGGGGGCAAAGAGACCCAGTACTTC.